One and the same sample provided the 26 T cell receptor beta chains below, sequenced in a study of blood T cell repertoires in COVID-19. Repertoires were generated with immunoSEQ multiplex PCR, while TCRdb's copy carries only in-frame clones and drops some. The data show over 200,000 clones, over 75% seen once. Sequencing was carried out using PBMCs or T cells enriched from blood (not recorded which). The receptors originated from a woman aged 45-60 years who had recovered from COVID-19.

This rearrangement joins TRBV6-6 to TRBJ1-2; no clear D. Trimming pared 5 bases from V and 2 bases from J, leaving 9 bases between. The germline gives CDR1 MNHNY, CDR2 SVGAGI (reference sequence). The CDR3 is made up of 13 amino acids. CDR3 residues: CASSLDSNYGYTF. DNA for the CDR3: TGTGCCAGCAGTCTGGACTCAAACTATGGCTACACCTTC.

In its sample, this clone was seen once. The identical CDR3 is also encoded by other nucleotide sequences in the sample. The chain couples TRBV19 to TRBJ1-5; D remains ambiguous. The CDR3 runs 14 residues. Trimming took off 5 bases at V and 0 bases at J, with 8 bases between the two ends. Germline V lookup: CDR1 LNHDA, CDR2 SQIVND (reference sequence). CDR3 protein: CASSSRDSNQPQHF. CDR3 nucleotide sequence: TGTGCCAGTAGTTCTCGAGATAGCAATCAGCCCCAGCATTTT.

This chain joins TRBV18 and TRBJ2-5; D gene ambiguous. The germline gives CDR1 KGHSH, CDR2 LQKENI. CDR3 length: 12 amino acids. V lost 6 bases to trimming and J lost 2 bases, with 7 bases between them. CDR3 DNA: TGTGCCAGCTCTCCTACTCAAGAGACCCAGTACTTC. Its protein is CASSPTQETQYF.

This chain uses TRBV28 with TRBJ2-1; perhaps TRBD2 as D (5 bases). Germline V gene sequence: CDR1 MDHEN, CDR2 SYDVKM. The CDR3 totals 11 residues. V gave up 8 bases and J gave up 10 bases, with 12 bases separating them. CDR3 amino acids: CASGLANEQFF. CDR3 nucleotides: TGTGCCAGCGGGCTAGCTAACGAGCAGTTCTTC.

The chain carries TRBV25-1 and TRBJ1-3, with D uncertain. The CDR3 runs 14 residues. CDR1 MGHDK and CDR2 SYGVNS come from the germline V gene. V lost 4 bases and J 4 bases, leaving 11 bases between the germline ends. The CDR3 region is CASSGLGEGNTIYF. Here the CDR3 DNA reads TGTGCCAGCAGTGGATTGGGAGAGGGAAACACCATATATTTT.

The V and J genes are TRBV28 and TRBJ2-1; 11 bases match TRBD2. CDR3 length: 21 amino acids. Germline CDR1 MDHEN, CDR2 SYDVKM. V lost 4 bases, J lost 0 bases, and 17 bases stayed unmatched. CDR3 residues: CASSSPLTGILAGDSYNEQFF. The CDR3 DNA reads as TGTGCCAGCAGTTCCCCCCTCACAGGGATACTAGCGGGAGACTCCTACAATGAGCAGTTCTTC.

The chain joins TRBV28 to TRBJ1-1; the D is unclear. Deletions cut 5 bases from V and 11 bases from J, with 21 bases between. This CDR3 has 14 residues. From germline, CDR1 is MDHEN and CDR2 SYDVKM. The CDR3 sequence: CASSLPMAPLRAFF. The CDR3 bases are TGTGCCAGCAGTCTCCCTATGGCCCCTTTGCGGGCTTTCTTT. Filled out from reference TRBV28 and TRBJ1-1, the complete variable domain reads DVKVTQSSRYLVKRTGEKVFLECVQDMDHENMFWYRQDPGLGLRLIYFSYDVKMKEKGDIPEGYSVSREKKERFSLILESASTNQTSMYLCASSLPMAPLRAFFGQGTRLTVV.

At least ten counts were recorded for this clone. The chain couples TRBV6-5 to TRBJ2-2; no firm D call. The CDR3 extends over 12 amino acids. Germline V CDR1 and CDR2: MNHEY, SVGAGI. Between the trimmed V and J ends, which lost 6 bases and 5 bases, there was a span of 7 bases. The CDR3 DNA reads as TGTGCCAGCAGCTCGGGTACCGGGGAGCTGTTTTTT. Translated: CASSSGTGELFF.

A single count supports this clone. The V and J genes are TRBV6-4 and TRBJ2-2, with 11 nucleotides matching TRBD1. V was clipped by 6 bases and J by 6 bases; unmatched bases: 3. The CDR3 is 14 amino acids. Germline V CDR1 and CDR2: MRHNA, SNTAGT. The CDR3 DNA sequence: TGTGCCAGCAGCCCGGGACAGGGGGCCGGGGAGCTGTTTTTT. This gives the protein CASSPGQGAGELFF.

The chain combines TRBV12-5 with TRBJ2-2, with TRBD1 matching 9 bases. Trimming at V came to 0 bases and at J to 4 bases, leaving 0 bases not matched to a gene. Germline V gene lookup returns CDR1 LGHNT and CDR2 FRNRAP. The CDR3 covers 15 residues. In nucleotides, the CDR3 is TGTGCTAGTGGTTTGGTACAGGGGGCCACCGGGGAGCTGTTTTTT. Translation gives CASGLVQGATGELFF.

The chain employs TRBV5-1 and TRBJ2-7; TRBD2 aligns across 7 bases. The germline gives CDR1 SGHRS, CDR2 YFSETQ. After removal of 2 bases from V and 11 bases from J, the junction contained 4 bases not matched to a gene. The CDR3 has 11 residues. This CDR3 reads CASSFAGDKYF. The CDR3 nucleotides read TGCGCCAGCAGCTTTGCGGGAGACAAGTACTTC.

This clone has only one observation. This chain links TRBV5-1 with TRBJ2-3; unclear D gene. The V end was cut by 3 bases, the J end by 3 bases, with 17 bases between. The CDR3 contains 16 residues. Germline V gene data show CDR1 as SGHRS and CDR2 as YFSETQ. CDR3 loop: CASSSRPQSSTDTQYF. CDR3 DNA: TGCGCCAGCAGCTCCAGGCCGCAGAGTTCGACAGATACGCAGTATTTT.

This clone was recorded many times. V and J are TRBV7-6 and TRBJ2-7, with 9 bases matching TRBD2. With V trimmed by 1 base and J by 7 bases, 11 bases remained unmatched. CDR1 and CDR2 from the germline V gene are SGHVS and FNYEAQ. The CDR3 is 16 amino acids. CDR3 protein: CASSLGGGRALEEQYF. The DNA for the CDR3 is TGTGCCAGCAGCTTAGGTGGCGGGAGGGCCCTCGAAGAGCAGTACTTC. Filled out from reference TRBV7-6 and TRBJ2-7, the complete variable domain reads GAGVSQSPRYKVTKRGQDVALRCDPISGHVSLYWYRQALGQGPEFLTYFNYEAQQDKSGLPNDRFSAERPEGSISTLTIQRTEQRDSAMYRCASSLGGGRALEEQYFGPGTRLTVT.

In this sample, this clone turned up a few times. J is TRBJ2-2 and V is TRBV18; D perhaps matches TRBD2 (7 bases). Trimming took off 6 bases at V and 0 bases at J, with 11 bases between the two ends. The CDR3 runs 15 residues. The germline CDR1 and CDR2 sequences are KGHSH and LQKENI. This CDR3 reads CASSGGATNTGELFF. CDR3 in DNA: TGTGCCAGCTCGGGGGGGGCGACGAACACCGGGGAGCTGTTTTTT.

The gene calls are TRBV5-4 and TRBJ2-1; the match to TRBD1 covers 7 bases. CDR1 and CDR2 (germline): SGHNT, YYREEE (reference sequence). This CDR3 has 17 amino acids. Germline trimming cut 4 bases from V and 1 base from J; bases unmatched to any gene: 11. CDR3 loop: CASSPGDRDRSYNEQFF. The CDR3 region has the DNA TGTGCCAGCAGCCCCGGAGATAGGGACAGATCCTACAATGAGCAGTTCTTC.

Written as DNA, the CDR3 is TGTGCCAGCAGGTATAGGCAGGGGCGCTACGAGCAGTACTTC. Amino acids: CASRYRQGRYEQYF. The chain employs TRBV28 and TRBJ2-7; D may be TRBD1 (6 bases). The CDR3 length is 14 residues. The V and J ends lost 6 bases and 3 bases respectively, with 15 bases between them. Germline CDR1 is MDHEN and CDR2 is SYDVKM.

The chain uses TRBV19 and TRBJ2-1, with 10 nucleotides matching TRBD2. The V segment lost 5 bases and the J segment 0 bases; nucleotides outside the gene matches: 7. The CDR3 sequence is 17 residues long. Germline values: CDR1 LNHDA, CDR2 SQIVND (reference sequence). The CDR3 DNA reads TGTGCCAGTAGTCCCCAAAGCGGGAGGGCCTCCTACAATGAGCAGTTCTTC. Protein product: CASSPQSGRASYNEQFF. The full variable domain, its missing parts supplied by reference TRBV19 and TRBJ2-1, is DGGITQSPKYLFRKEGQNVTLSCEQNLNHDAMYWYRQDPGQGLRLIYYSQIVNDFQKGDIAEGYSVSREKKESFPLTVTSAQKNPTAFYLCASSPQSGRASYNEQFFGPGTRLTVL.

The rearrangement joins TRBV12-3 or TRBV12-4 to TRBJ2-1; D not resolved. There are 11 residues in the CDR3. The V gene lost 7 bases and the J gene lost 7 bases, with 8 bases spanning the gap. DNA of the CDR3: TGTGCCAGCACCGTGGCAAATGAGCAGTTCTTC. This encodes CASTVANEQFF.

This chain links TRBV11-2 with TRBJ2-1; 11 nucleotides align to TRBD1. The germline CDR1 and CDR2 sequences are SGHAT and FQNNGV. J gave up 7 bases and V 4 bases, and 6 bases lay outside the gene matches. This CDR3 is built from 15 residues. The CDR3 bases are TGTGCCAGCAGCTGGAAGGGACAGGGGGTGAATGAGCAGTTCTTC. Protein: CASSWKGQGVNEQFF.

This clone has a single count. V and J are TRBV6-4 and TRBJ2-3; 10 bases align to TRBD2. This CDR3 is built from 14 residues. From germline, CDR1 is MRHNA and CDR2 SNTAGT. V lost 5 bases and J lost 1; bases outside the gene matches: 0. CDR3 amino acids: CASSLAGGTDTQYF. In DNA form, the CDR3 reads TGTGCCAGCAGTCTAGCGGGAGGCACAGATACGCAGTATTTT.

The chain is built from TRBV3-1 (or the pseudogene TRBV3-2) and TRBJ2-7, with TRBD1 as a possible D gene (6 bases). Germline V gene lookup returns CDR1 LGHDT and CDR2 YNNKEL (reference sequence). V lost 3 bases and J 3 bases, leaving 15 bases between the germline ends. The CDR3 runs to 15 residues. The CDR3 region has the DNA TGTGCCAGCAGCCACGACTCCGGGACATTCTACGAGCAGTACTTC. It encodes CASSHDSGTFYEQYF.

The chain employs TRBV6-5 and TRBJ1-6, with TRBD1 matching 9 bases. Germline V gene sequence: CDR1 MNHEY, CDR2 SVGAGI. The CDR3 covers 14 residues. Trimming cost V 4 bases and J 7 bases; bases outside gene matches: 2. CDR3 loop: CASSSQGANSPLHF. In DNA form, the CDR3 reads TGTGCCAGCAGTTCACAGGGGGCCAATTCACCCCTCCACTTT.

The genes are TRBV27 and TRBJ1-5, with D possibly matching TRBD1 (5 bases). The CDR3 spans 15 residues. V shed 6 bases and J shed 5 bases, with 17 bases lying between them. Germline V gene lookup returns CDR1 MNHEY and CDR2 SMNVEV (reference sequence). CDR3 amino acids: CASSPAGRAHQPQHF. CDR3 in DNA: TGTGCCAGCAGCCCTGCCGGCAGGGCTCATCAGCCCCAGCATTTT.

This chain uses TRBV5-1 with TRBJ1-6, with D perhaps matching TRBD1 (5 bases). V lost 4 bases to trimming and J lost 9 bases, with 17 bases between them. CDR1 SGHRS and CDR2 YFSETQ come from the germline V gene. The CDR3 spans 15 residues. The CDR3 DNA follows: TGCGCCAGCAGCCCACAAGCAGGGCTCGGTTCACCCCTCCACTTT. Amino acid sequence: CASSPQAGLGSPLHF.

The rearrangement uses TRBV28 and TRBJ1-4, with D unresolved. V was trimmed by 4 bases and J by 0 bases, leaving 6 bases between them. The germline V gene encodes CDR1 MDHEN and CDR2 SYDVKM. The CDR3 consists of 14 residues. The CDR3 here is CASSWAATNEKLFF. CDR3 in DNA: TGTGCCAGCAGTTGGGCAGCAACTAATGAAAAACTGTTTTTT.

The J gene is TRBJ2-7, the V gene TRBV19, with D unclear. The CDR3 loop spans 13 amino acids. CDR1 and CDR2 (germline): LNHDA, SQIVND (reference sequence). V was trimmed by 3 bases and J by 0 bases, leaving 6 bases between them. The CDR3 spells CASSISYSYEQYF. The CDR3 nucleotides are TGTGCCAGTAGTATTAGCTACTCCTACGAGCAGTACTTC.